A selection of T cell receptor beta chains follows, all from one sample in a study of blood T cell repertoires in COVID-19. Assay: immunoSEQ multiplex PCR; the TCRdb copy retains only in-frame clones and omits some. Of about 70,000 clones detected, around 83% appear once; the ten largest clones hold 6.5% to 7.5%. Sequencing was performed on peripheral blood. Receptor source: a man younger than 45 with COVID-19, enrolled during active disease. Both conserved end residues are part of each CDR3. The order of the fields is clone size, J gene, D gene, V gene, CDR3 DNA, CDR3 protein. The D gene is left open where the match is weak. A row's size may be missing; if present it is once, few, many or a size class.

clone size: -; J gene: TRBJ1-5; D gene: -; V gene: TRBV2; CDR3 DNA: TGTGCCGCCCGAGGGAACAATCAGCCCCAGCATTTT; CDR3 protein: CAARGNNQPQHF
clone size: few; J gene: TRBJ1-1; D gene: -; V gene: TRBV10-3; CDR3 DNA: TGTGCCATCAGCCGACCGGGAGGGGGAGGCACTGAAGCTTTCTTT; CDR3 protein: CAISRPGGGGTEAFF
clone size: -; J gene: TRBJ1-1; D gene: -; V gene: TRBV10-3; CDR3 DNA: TGTGCCATCAGCCCCTTTGCAGTCGCTGAAGCTTTCTTT; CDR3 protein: CAISPFAVAEAFF
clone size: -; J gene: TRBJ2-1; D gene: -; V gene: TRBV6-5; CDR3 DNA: TGTGCCAGCAGTTACGGGGCCAGGATCAATGAGCAGTTCTTC; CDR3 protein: CASSYGARINEQFF
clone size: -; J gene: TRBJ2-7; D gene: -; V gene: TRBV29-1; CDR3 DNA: TGCAGCGTGGGTACAGACCCCTTCTACGAGCAGTACTTC; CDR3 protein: CSVGTDPFYEQYF
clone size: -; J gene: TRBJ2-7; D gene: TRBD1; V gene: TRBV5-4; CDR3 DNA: TGTGCCAGCAGCTTAGGACAGGATAGGTTCTACGAGCAGTACTTC; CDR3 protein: CASSLGQDRFYEQYF
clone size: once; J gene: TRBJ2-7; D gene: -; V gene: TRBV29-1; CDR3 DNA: TGCAGCGTTGAAGGGGACTGGGGCTACGAGCAGTACTTC; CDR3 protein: CSVEGDWGYEQYF
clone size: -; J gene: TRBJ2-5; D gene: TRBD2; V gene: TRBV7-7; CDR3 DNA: TGTGCTAGCAGCCCCCCCGGGGGGGCCCAAGAGACCCAGTACTTC; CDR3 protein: CASSPPGGAQETQYF
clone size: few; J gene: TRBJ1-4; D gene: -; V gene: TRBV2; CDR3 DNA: TGTGCCAGCAGTCGTGAAAAACTGTTTTTT; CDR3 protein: CASSREKLFF
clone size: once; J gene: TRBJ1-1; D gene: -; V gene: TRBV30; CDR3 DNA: TGTGCCTGGAGTGTAGCTTGGAACACTGAAGCTTTCTTT; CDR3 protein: CAWSVAWNTEAFF
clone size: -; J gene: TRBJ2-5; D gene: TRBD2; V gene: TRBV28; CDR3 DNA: TGTGCCAGCAGCCCTACTAGCGCGGAGACCCAGTACTTC; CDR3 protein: CASSPTSAETQYF
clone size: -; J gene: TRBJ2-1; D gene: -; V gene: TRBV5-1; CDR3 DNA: TGCGCCAGCAGCCGGGACTTCCTGAGCTCCTACAATGAGCAGTTCTTC; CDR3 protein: CASSRDFLSSYNEQFF
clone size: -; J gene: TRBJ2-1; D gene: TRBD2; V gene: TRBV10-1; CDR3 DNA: TGCGCCAGCAGTGAGACTAGCGCGGTACCGCAGCAGTTCTTC; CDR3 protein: CASSETSAVPQQFF
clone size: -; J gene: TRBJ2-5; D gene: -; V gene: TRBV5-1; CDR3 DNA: TGCGCCAGCAAAGATCCCGCGGGAAGGGAGACCCAGTACTTC; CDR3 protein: CASKDPAGRETQYF
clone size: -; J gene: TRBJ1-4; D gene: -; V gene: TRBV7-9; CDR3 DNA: TGTGCCAGCAGCTTAGCCGGACAGAATGAAAAACTGTTTTTT; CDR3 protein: CASSLAGQNEKLFF
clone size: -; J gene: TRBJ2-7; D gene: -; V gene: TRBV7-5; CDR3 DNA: TGTGCCAGAAGCTTAACCTCCGGGACTAGCGGAGCCTACGAGCAGTACTTC; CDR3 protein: CARSLTSGTSGAYEQYF
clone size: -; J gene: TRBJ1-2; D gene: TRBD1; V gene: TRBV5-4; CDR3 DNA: TGTGCCAGCAGCTTGGGACAGGGGGCTTTAGGCTACACCTTC; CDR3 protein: CASSLGQGALGYTF
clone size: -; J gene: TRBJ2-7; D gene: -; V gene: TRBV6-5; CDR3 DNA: TGTGCCAGCACTTCACAGGCCCCCTACGAGCAGTACTTC; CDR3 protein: CASTSQAPYEQYF
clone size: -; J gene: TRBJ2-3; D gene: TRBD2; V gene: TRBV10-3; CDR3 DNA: TGTGCCATCAGTGTCACTAGCGGGAGGGCAGGAGATACGCAGTATTTT; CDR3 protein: CAISVTSGRAGDTQYF
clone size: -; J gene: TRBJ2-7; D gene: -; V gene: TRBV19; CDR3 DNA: TGTGCCAGTAGTTCCCGGCAGGGCTACGAGCAGTACTTC; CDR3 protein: CASSSRQGYEQYF
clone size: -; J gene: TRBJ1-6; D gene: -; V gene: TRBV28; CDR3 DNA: TGTGCCAGCAGTCAGGGGAGTGTGAGTTCACCCCTCCACTTT; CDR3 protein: CASSQGSVSSPLHF
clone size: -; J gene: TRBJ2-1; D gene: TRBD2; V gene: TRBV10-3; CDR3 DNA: TGTGCCATCAGTGGAGAACAGGGAGCGGGAGGTCTCTACAATGAGCAGTTCTTC; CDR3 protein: CAISGEQGAGGLYNEQFF
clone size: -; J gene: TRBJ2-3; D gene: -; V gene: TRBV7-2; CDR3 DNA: TGTGCCAGCAGCTTAGAAGCAGGGGGCACAGATACGCAGTATTTT; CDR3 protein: CASSLEAGGTDTQYF
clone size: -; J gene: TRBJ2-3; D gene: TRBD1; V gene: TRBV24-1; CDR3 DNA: TGTGCCACCAGTGGAACGACAGGGGGGACAGATACGCAGTATTTT; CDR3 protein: CATSGTTGGTDTQYF
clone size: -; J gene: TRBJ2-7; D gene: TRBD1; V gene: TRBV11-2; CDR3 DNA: TGTGCCAGCAGTTGGACAGGGGATTACGAGCAGTACTTC; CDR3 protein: CASSWTGDYEQYF
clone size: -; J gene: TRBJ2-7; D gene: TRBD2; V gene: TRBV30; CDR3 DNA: TGTGCCTGGAGGTCTGGGGCTAGCGGGAGCCTGTACTTC; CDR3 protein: CAWRSGASGSLYF
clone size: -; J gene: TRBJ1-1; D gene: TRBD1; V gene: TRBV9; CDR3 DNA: TGTGCCAGCAGCGCCCGGACAGGAGCTGAAGCTTTCTTT; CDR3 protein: CASSARTGAEAFF
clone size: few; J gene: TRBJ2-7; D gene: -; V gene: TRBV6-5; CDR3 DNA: TGTGCCAGTCTTTATGAGGGGGCCTACGAGCAGTACTTC; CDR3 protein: CASLYEGAYEQYF
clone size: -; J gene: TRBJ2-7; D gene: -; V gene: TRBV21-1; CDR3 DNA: TGTGCCATCCTAGAGCAGTACTTC; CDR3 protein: CAILEQYF
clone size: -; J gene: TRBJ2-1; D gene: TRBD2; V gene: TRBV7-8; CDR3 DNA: TGTGCCAGCAGCTTATTGGTCCTGGGAGGGGAGCAGTTCTTC; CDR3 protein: CASSLLVLGGEQFF
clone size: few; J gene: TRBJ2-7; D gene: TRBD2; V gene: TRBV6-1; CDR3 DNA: TGTGCCAGCAGTGAACCTAGCGGGCCTCGGAGGGAGCAGTACTTC; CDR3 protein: CASSEPSGPRREQYF
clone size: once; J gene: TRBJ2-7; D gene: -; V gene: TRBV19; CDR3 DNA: TGTGCCAGTAGTATAGCTGGGGCATCCTACGAGCAGTACTTC; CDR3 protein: CASSIAGASYEQYF
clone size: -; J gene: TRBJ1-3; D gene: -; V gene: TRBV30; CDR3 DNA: TGTGCCTGGAGTGGGACTGGCTTTTGGGGAAACACCATATATTTT; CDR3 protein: CAWSGTGFWGNTIYF
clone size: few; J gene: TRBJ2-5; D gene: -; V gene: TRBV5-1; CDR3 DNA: TGCGCCAGCAGCTTGGGAGGGCAAGAGACCCAGTACTTC; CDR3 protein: CASSLGGQETQYF
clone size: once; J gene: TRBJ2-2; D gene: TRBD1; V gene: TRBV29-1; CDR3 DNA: TGCAGCGCATCAGGGGGCGCTTCCGGGGAGCTGTTTTTT; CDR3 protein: CSASGGASGELFF
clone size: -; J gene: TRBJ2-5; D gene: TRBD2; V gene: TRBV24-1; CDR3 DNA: TGTGCCACCAGTGATTGGCTAGCGGGAGAGGGTCAAGAGACCCAGTACTTC; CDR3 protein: CATSDWLAGEGQETQYF
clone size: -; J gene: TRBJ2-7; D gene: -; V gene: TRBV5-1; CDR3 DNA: TGCGCCAGCAGCTATAACCGGGACATTCAGGCCTACGAGCAGTACTTC; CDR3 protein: CASSYNRDIQAYEQYF
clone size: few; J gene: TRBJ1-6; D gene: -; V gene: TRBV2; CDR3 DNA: TGTGCCAGCAGTGGGAGGCAGTTTTATTCACCCCTCCACTTT; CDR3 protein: CASSGRQFYSPLHF
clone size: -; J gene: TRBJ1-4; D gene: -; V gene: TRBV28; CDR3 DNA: TGTGCCTCCCGGGGGATTCCGAAGGAAAAACTGTTTTTT; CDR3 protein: CASRGIPKEKLFF
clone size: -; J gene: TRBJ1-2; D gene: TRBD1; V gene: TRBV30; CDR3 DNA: TGTGCCTGGAGTAGGGACAGGGTTTCCGGCTACACCTTC; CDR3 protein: CAWSRDRVSGYTF
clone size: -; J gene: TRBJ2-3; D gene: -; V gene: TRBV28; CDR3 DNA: TGTGCCAGCAGTTCTTTTCCGACAGATACGCAGTATTTT; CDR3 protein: CASSSFPTDTQYF
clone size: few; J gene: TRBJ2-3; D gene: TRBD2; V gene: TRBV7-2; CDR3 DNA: TGTGCCAGCAGCTTAGACCCTGGACTAGCGGGAGGGCGCACAGATACGCAGTATTTT; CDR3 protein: CASSLDPGLAGGRTDTQYF
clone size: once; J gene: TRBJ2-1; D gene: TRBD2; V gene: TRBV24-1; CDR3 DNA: TGTGCCACCAGCGAACTCTCTAGCGGGGCCACTAAGAATGAGCAGTTCTTC; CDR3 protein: CATSELSSGATKNEQFF
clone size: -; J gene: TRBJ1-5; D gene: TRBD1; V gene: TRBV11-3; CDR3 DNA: TGTGCCAGCAGCTTAGGCCCCCGGGACAGGGGATTGGCATATCAGCCCCAGCATTTT; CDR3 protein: CASSLGPRDRGLAYQPQHF
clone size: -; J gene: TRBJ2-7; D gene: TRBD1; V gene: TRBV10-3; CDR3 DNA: TGTGCCATCAGTCCAGGGGGCTCCAACGAGCAGTACTTC; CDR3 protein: CAISPGGSNEQYF
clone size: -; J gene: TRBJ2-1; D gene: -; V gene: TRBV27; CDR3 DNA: TGTGCCAGCAGTTTGAGGGGGATCTCCTACAATGAGCAGTTCTTC; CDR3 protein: CASSLRGISYNEQFF
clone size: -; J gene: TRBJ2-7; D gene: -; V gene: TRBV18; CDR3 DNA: TGTGCCAGCTCACCAACACGGGGTCCGGGCTACGAGCAGTACTTC; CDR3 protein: CASSPTRGPGYEQYF
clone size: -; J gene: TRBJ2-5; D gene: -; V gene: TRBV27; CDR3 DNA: TGTGCCAGCAGTTTTAGGGACTTGGCGAGGGAGACCCAGTACTTC; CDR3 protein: CASSFRDLARETQYF
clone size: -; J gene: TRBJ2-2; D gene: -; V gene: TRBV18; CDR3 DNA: TGTGCCAGCTCACGTCCGGGGAGCACCGGGGAGCTGTTTTTT; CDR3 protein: CASSRPGSTGELFF
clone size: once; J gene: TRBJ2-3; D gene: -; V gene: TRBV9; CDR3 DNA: TGTGCCAGCAGCCTAGGGATATGGGGGAGGAGGGATACGCAGTATTTT; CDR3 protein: CASSLGIWGRRDTQYF
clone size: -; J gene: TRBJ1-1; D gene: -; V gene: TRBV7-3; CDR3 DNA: TGTGCCAGCAGCTCGGGAGGCACTGAAGCTTTCTTT; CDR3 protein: CASSSGGTEAFF